The T cell receptor beta chain under discussion was sequenced for a study of T cell responses to AZD1222 COVID-19 vaccine. As concerns this clone: Its antigen is unidentified.

Sequencing used immunoSEQ multiplex PCR; TCRdb keeps in-frame clones, though not all of them. The profile covers 120,000 to 150,000 clones, with roughly 86% appearing a single time and approximately 5.4% taken by the ten largest. Trimming cost V 7 bases and J 5 bases, with 18 bases left between them. This CDR3 has 15 residues. The germline V gene encodes CDR1 SEHNR and CDR2 FQNEAQ (reference sequence). Overall study findings and caveats: Reportedly, nearly half the spike-specific TCRs target unmutated variant regions.

The receptor was isolated from an adult who received the MenACWY meningococcal vaccine as a control. The rearrangement joins TRBV7-9 to TRBJ2-1, with unresolved D. The sample consisted of peripheral blood, taken 28 days after the second dose of the MenACWY control vaccine. The CDR3, as DNA: TGTGCCAGCATCACCCCAAGGGATTTACACAATGAGCAGTTCTTC. Its translation: CASITPRDLHNEQFF.